The present T cell receptor (beta chain) was sequenced within a study of blood T cell repertoires in COVID-19. At the level of the study: Material from acute and convalescent COVID-19 was sourced from the United States, Italy and Spain. PBMCs, B-cell-depleted T cells, or T cells provided the cDNA or gDNA that made up the material.

This table comes from immunoSEQ multiplex PCR, and its TCRdb copy is limited to in-frame clones, with some not included. The sample carries 250,000 to 300,000 clones, roughly 80% recorded once. Germline V gene data show CDR1 as SGHAT and CDR2 as FQNNGV. With V trimmed by 1 base and J by 2 bases, 6 bases remained unmatched. The CDR3 length is 17 residues. Clinical history as reported by participants underpinned cohort assignment. A COVID-19 case had been met by exposed participants during the 2 weeks before study entry. The receptor was isolated from a man between 40 and 49 years old who had been exposed to COVID-19. The sample taken for sequencing was PBMCs or T cells enriched from blood (not recorded which). The chain uses TRBV11-2 and TRBJ2-3; the match to TRBD1 covers 10 bases. CDR3 sequence reads: CASSLGGTGAPTDTQYF. DNA of the CDR3: TGTGCCAGCAGCTTAGGTGGGACAGGGGCACCCACAGATACGCAGTATTTT.